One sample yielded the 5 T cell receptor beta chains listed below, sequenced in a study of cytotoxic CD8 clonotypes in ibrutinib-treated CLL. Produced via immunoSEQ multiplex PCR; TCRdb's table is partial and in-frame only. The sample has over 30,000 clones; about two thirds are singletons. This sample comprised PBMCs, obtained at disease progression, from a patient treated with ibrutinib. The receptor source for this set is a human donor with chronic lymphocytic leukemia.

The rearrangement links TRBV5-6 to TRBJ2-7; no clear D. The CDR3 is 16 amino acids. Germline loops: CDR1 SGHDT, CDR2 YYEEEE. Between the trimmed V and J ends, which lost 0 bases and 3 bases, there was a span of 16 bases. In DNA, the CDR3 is TGTGCCAGCAGCTTGGCATCGGGCCTTCCCCTCTACGAGCAGTACTTC. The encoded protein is CASSLASGLPLYEQYF. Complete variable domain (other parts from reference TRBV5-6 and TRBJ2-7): DAGVTQSPTHLIKTRGQQVTLRCSPKSGHDTVSWYQQALGQGPQFIFQYYEEEERQRGNFPDRFSGHQFPNYSSELNVNALLLGDSALYLCASSLASGLPLYEQYFGPGTRLTVT.

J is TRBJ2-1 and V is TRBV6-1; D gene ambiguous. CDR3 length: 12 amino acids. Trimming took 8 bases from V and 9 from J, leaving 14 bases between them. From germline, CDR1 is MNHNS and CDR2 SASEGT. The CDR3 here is CASLNGNTEQFF. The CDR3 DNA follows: TGTGCCAGCTTAAACGGTAATACTGAGCAGTTCTTC.

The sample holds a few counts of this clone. For the CDR3, the DNA is TGTGCCAGCAGCTTGTCGACAGGGGGAAGGACTGAAGCTTTCTTT. Translated, it gives CASSLSTGGRTEAFF. The chain recombines TRBV5-4 with TRBJ1-1, with TRBD1 matching over 9 bases. The CDR3 consists of 15 residues. Germline CDR1 SGHNT, CDR2 YYREEE (reference sequence). V lost 1 base to trimming and J lost 5 bases; unmatched junction nucleotides: 6.

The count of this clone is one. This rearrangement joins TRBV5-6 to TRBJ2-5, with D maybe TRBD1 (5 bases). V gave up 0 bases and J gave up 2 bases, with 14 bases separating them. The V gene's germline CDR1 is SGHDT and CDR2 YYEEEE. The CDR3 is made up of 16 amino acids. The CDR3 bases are TGTGCCAGCAGCTTGGCCCAGGCAGGGTGGCAAGAGACCCAGTACTTC. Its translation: CASSLAQAGWQETQYF.

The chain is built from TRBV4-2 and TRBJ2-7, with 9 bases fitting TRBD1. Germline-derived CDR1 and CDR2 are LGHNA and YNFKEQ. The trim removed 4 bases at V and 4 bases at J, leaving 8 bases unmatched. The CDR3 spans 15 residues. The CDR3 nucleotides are TGTGCCAGCAGCCTGCCGGGACAGGGCGGTTACGAGCAGTACTTC. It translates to CASSLPGQGGYEQYF.